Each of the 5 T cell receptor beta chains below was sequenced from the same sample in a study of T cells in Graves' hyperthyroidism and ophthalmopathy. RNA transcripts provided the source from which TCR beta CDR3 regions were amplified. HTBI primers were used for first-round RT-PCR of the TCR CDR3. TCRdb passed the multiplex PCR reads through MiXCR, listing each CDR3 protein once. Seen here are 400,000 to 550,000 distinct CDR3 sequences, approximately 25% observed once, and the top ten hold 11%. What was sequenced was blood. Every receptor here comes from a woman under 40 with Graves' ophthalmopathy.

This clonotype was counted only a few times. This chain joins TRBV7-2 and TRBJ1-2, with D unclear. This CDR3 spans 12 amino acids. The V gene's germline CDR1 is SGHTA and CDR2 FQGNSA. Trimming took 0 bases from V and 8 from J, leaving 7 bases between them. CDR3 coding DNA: TGTGCCAGCAGCTTAGCCGGGTGGGGCTACACCTTC. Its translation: CASSLAGWGYTF.

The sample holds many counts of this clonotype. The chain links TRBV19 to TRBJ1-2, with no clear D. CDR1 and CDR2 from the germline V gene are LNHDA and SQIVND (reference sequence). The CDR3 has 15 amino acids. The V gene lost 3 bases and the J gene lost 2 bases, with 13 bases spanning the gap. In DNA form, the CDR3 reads TGTGCCAGTAGTATTGTGGATACGGGGAACTATGGCTACACCTTC. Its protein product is CASSIVDTGNYGYTF.

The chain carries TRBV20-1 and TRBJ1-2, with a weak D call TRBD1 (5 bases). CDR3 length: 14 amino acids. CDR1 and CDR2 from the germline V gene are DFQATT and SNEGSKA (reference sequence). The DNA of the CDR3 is TGCAGCCAACCCTCATCGGACAACTCGGCCGGCTACACCTTC. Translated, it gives CSQPSSDNSAGYTF.

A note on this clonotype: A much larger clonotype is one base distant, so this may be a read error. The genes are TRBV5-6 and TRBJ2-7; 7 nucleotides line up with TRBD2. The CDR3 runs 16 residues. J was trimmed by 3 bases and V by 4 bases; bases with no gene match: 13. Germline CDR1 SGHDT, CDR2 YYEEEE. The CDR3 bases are TGTGCCAGCAGCCCGGGGGGAGCAGTCCCTCTCTACGAGCAGTACGTC. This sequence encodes CASSPGGAVPLYEQYV.

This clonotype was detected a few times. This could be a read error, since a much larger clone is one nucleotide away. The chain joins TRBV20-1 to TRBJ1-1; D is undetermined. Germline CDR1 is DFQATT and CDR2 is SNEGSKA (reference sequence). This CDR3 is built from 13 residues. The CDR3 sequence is CSARQVNWPEACF. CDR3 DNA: TGCAGTGCTAGACAGGTAAATTGGCCTGAAGCTTGCTTT.